This T cell receptor beta chain was observed in a study of blood T cells in healthy people across ages. Researchers collected approximately 9.5 milliliters of peripheral blood from every single donor. The V segment lost 3 bases and the J segment 13 bases; nucleotides outside the gene matches: 15. CDR3 length equals 16 residues. A remark on this clonotype: Its antigen is not identified.

The study, taken as a whole, reports: Naive T cell percentage showed a strong correlation with the diversity of TCR beta.

The second PCR ran about 6 to 11 cycles with a sample-barcoded 5' primer and J-beta primers. At least 2.5 million CDR3-containing paired-end reads were obtained per sample. TCRdb reprocessed the 5' RACE reads with MiXCR, giving one entry per CDR3 protein. The sample contains around 1,700,000 distinct CDR3 sequences, over 25% of which appear only once. The sequence came from a young woman in good health. The chain carries TRBV12-3 or TRBV12-4 and TRBJ2-4, with 10 bases matching TRBD1. Sequencing was carried out using blood. CDR3 DNA sequence: TGTGCCAGCAGTTTCGTTCCCCGGGACAGGGGCAATGAGCAGTACTTC. It encodes CASSFVPRDRGNEQYF.